A single T cell receptor beta chain is shown here with its context. Only in-frame clones appear in the TCRdb table, and some are missing; sequencing was by immunoSEQ multiplex PCR. The table includes 200,000 to 300,000 clones, roughly 85% detected once. This specimen belongs to a study of blood T cell repertoires in COVID-19. In the study overall: Both acute and convalescent COVID-19 samples were obtained from the United States, Italy and Spain.

The TCR was taken from a woman between 45 and 60 years old with acute COVID-19. Sequencing was done on a sample of PBMCs or T cells enriched from blood (not recorded which).

The CDR3 nucleotides are TGTGCCAGCTCACCGGGACAGGGCCTCTATGGCTACACCTTC. It specifies CASSPGQGLYGYTF. The chain carries TRBV18 and TRBJ1-2; TRBD1 aligns across 9 bases. Unmatched junction bases numbered 3, after V lost 3 bases and J lost 4 bases. CDR3 size: 14 residues. CDR1 and CDR2 from the germline V gene are KGHSH and LQKENI.